The 25 T cell receptor beta chains in this list originate from one sample, sequenced in a study of blood T cell repertoires in COVID-19. The repertoire was sequenced with immunoSEQ multiplex PCR; TCRdb's copy has only in-frame clones and lacks some. Of around 270,000 clones in the sample, approximately 85% were seen once. The specimen was PBMCs or T cells enriched from blood (not recorded which). Every receptor here comes from a woman younger than 45 who had recovered from COVID-19.

The chain links TRBV9 to TRBJ1-6, with TRBD1 as a possible D gene (6 bases). Trimming left V 2 bases short and J 6 bases short, with 15 bases between. Germline values: CDR1 SGDLS, CDR2 YYNGEE. There are 16 residues in the CDR3. The CDR3 nucleotides are TGTGCCAGCAGCGTTTCCCCGGACAGACCTAATTCACCCCTCCACTTT. Its protein product is CASSVSPDRPNSPLHF.

This clone showed up just once. The chain recombines TRBV5-1 with TRBJ2-7, with D possibly TRBD2 on 6 matching bases. The germline V gene has CDR1 SGHRS and CDR2 YFSETQ. The CDR3 runs 16 residues. V lost 2 bases to trimming and J lost 0 bases, with 15 bases between them. CDR3 in amino acids: CASSFGSGLSSYEQYF. The CDR3 region has the DNA TGCGCCAGCAGCTTCGGTAGCGGTTTGAGCTCCTACGAGCAGTACTTC.

V gene TRBV7-8 combines with J gene TRBJ2-7; 8 bases agree with TRBD1. The CDR3 has 14 amino acids. Germline trimming cut 6 bases from V and 5 bases from J; bases unmatched to any gene: 9. In germline, CDR1 is SGHVS, CDR2 FQNEAQ. The CDR3 sequence: CASRETGTGHEQYF. CDR3 nucleotide sequence: TGTGCCAGCAGAGAAACCGGGACAGGTCACGAGCAGTACTTC.

As concerns this clone: Because the CDR3's place on the DNA is in doubt, the DNA is left out and the CDR3 is given as listed by TCRdb. The V gene is TRBV6-5, the J gene TRBJ1-2; the DNA was not compared with TRBD1, the D call given in the table. Per germline, CDR1 MNHEY and CDR2 SVGAGI. The CDR3 region is 13 residues in length, termini included. CDR3 loop: CASSTSTVYGYTF.

The CDR3 sequence: CASSIGRRLNTEAFF. The CDR3 region has the DNA TGTGCCAGTAGTATTGGGCGACGTTTGAACACTGAAGCTTTCTTT. This rearrangement joins TRBV19 to TRBJ1-1; D unclear. The CDR3 totals 15 residues. The V gene lost 3 bases and the J gene lost 0 bases, with 11 bases spanning the gap. CDR1 and CDR2 from the germline V gene are LNHDA and SQIVND (reference sequence).

The chain employs TRBV11-3 and TRBJ1-1; 7 nucleotides align to TRBD1. The V and J ends lost 4 bases and 3 bases, in that order; junction bases with no gene match: 11. Germline V lookup: CDR1 SGHNT, CDR2 YENEEA. The CDR3 contains 16 residues. The CDR3 here is CASSSTWTGQDTEAFF. For the CDR3, the DNA is TGTGCCAGCAGCTCTACTTGGACAGGTCAGGACACTGAAGCTTTCTTT.

The rearrangement links TRBV30 to TRBJ2-7; possible D gene TRBD2, 6 bases. The CDR3 extends over 13 amino acids. CDR1 is GTSNPN and CDR2 is SVGIG in the germline V gene (reference sequence). Trimming stripped 2 bases from V and 5 bases from J, with 13 bases between. CDR3 protein: CAWSLDSGNEQYF. CDR3 DNA: TGTGCCTGGAGTTTAGATAGCGGAAACGAGCAGTACTTC.

CDR3 in amino acids: CATAGTSSYNEQFF. The DNA of the CDR3 is TGTGCCACTGCCGGGACTAGCTCCTACAATGAGCAGTTCTTC. This chain uses TRBV9 with TRBJ2-1; TRBD2 matches at 8 bases. Per the germline V gene, CDR1 is SGDLS and CDR2 is YYNGEE. Losses at the gene ends were 9 bases for V and 0 bases for J; bases not matched to a gene: 5. The CDR3 is 14 amino acids. The full variable domain, in which reference TRBV9 and TRBJ2-1 provide the parts outside the CDR3, is DSGVTQTPKHLITATGQRVTLRCSPRSGDLSVYWYQQSLDQGLQFLIQYYNGEERAKGNILERFSAQQFPDLHSELNLSSLELGDSALYFCATAGTSSYNEQFFGPGTRLTVL.

The rearrangement links TRBV3-1 (or the pseudogene TRBV3-2) to TRBJ1-6; no clear D. This CDR3 comprises 15 residues. Germline V CDR1 and CDR2: LGHDT, YNNKEL (reference sequence). Trimming cost V 1 base and J 7 bases, with 11 bases left between them. The CDR3 nucleotides are TGTGCCAGCAGCCAAGTATGGCAGATCAATTCACCCCTCCACTTT. It encodes CASSQVWQINSPLHF.

CDR3 coding DNA: TGTGCCAGCAGTGATGTGGCGGGAGGTGAAAAACTGTTTTTT. Translated, it gives CASSDVAGGEKLFF. V and J are TRBV2 and TRBJ1-4; D is undetermined. Trimming shortened V by 3 bases and J by 7 bases, and 12 bases separated the two germline ends. The CDR3 consists of 14 residues. CDR1 is SNHLY, CDR2 FYNNEI, per germline. Together with reference TRBV2 and TRBJ1-4, the CDR3 gives the full variable domain: EPEVTQTPSHQVTQMGQEVILRCVPISNHLYFYWYRQILGQKVEFLVSFYNNEISEKSEIFDDQFSVERPDGSNFTLKIRSTKLEDSAMYFCASSDVAGGEKLFFGSGTQLSVL.

The chain couples TRBV15 to TRBJ1-2, with TRBD1 identical over 9 bases. The CDR3 totals 15 residues. Germline-derived CDR1 and CDR2 are LNHNV and YYDKDF (reference sequence). The trim removed 1 base at V and 7 bases at J, leaving 7 bases unmatched. CDR3 in amino acids: CATSRGRDRALGYTF. The CDR3 DNA reads TGTGCCACCAGCAGAGGACGGGACAGGGCTCTTGGCTACACCTTC.

The table lists this clone with a count of one. The chain has TRBV7-9 and TRBJ1-2, with 8 bases lining up with TRBD1. Germline CDR1 is SEHNR and CDR2 is FQNEAQ (reference sequence). With 5 bases clipped from V and 6 bases from J, the junction kept 14 bases outside the gene matches. This CDR3 has 16 residues. The CDR3 protein is CASSNPRQGPAHGYTF. The CDR3 DNA follows: TGTGCCAGCAGCAACCCGAGACAGGGGCCGGCCCATGGCTACACCTTC.

This clone was counted only a few times. V usage is TRBV28 and J usage is TRBJ1-2, with D unclear. V was cut by 5 bases and J by 4 bases, with 20 bases left in between. The V gene's germline CDR1 is MDHEN and CDR2 SYDVKM. This CDR3 has 16 amino acids. CDR3 sequence: CASSRSPSGVGYGYTF. CDR3 in DNA: TGTGCCAGCAGTCGTTCCCCAAGCGGGGTGGGCTATGGCTACACCTTC.

This chain uses TRBV28 with TRBJ1-1; weak D call: TRBD1 (5 bases). Deletions cut 2 bases from V and 8 bases from J, with 9 bases between. Germline CDR1 MDHEN, CDR2 SYDVKM. The CDR3 spans 12 residues. Here the CDR3 DNA reads TGTGCCAGCAGTTTAAGTAGGACAGAAGCTTTCTTT. Translation: CASSLSRTEAFF.

The chain couples TRBV5-4 to TRBJ1-4, with D maybe TRBD1 (5 bases). The CDR3 covers 16 residues. Germline-derived CDR1 and CDR2 are SGHNT and YYREEE (reference sequence). The V and J ends lost 4 bases and 5 bases respectively, with 18 bases between them. In DNA form, the CDR3 reads TGTGCCAGCAGCGTAGGATCAGGGAACTTGAATGAAAAACTGTTTTTT. Protein: CASSVGSGNLNEKLFF.

This clone has just one count. This chain links TRBV18 with TRBJ1-1; 8 positions match TRBD1. The germline V gene has CDR1 KGHSH and CDR2 LQKENI. The CDR3 has 16 residues. V lost 5 bases and J lost 3; bases outside the gene matches: 11. In nucleotides, the CDR3 is TGTGCCAGCTCATCGCTCCGGCCAGGGGGCGACACTGAAGCTTTCTTT. Its translation: CASSSLRPGGDTEAFF.

This clone was counted between two and nine times. The chain is built from TRBV19 and TRBJ1-2, with D possibly TRBD1 on 6 matching bases. There are 14 residues in the CDR3. V was pared by 8 bases and J by 6 bases, with 19 bases between. Germline V lookup: CDR1 LNHDA, CDR2 SQIVND (reference sequence). The chain's CDR3 is CASGTTGTPDGYTF. As DNA, the CDR3 is TGTGCCAGTGGGACGACCGGGACACCCGATGGCTACACCTTC.

The chain recombines TRBV7-9 with TRBJ2-3, with D possibly being TRBD2 (5 bases). This CDR3 is 12 amino acids long. Germline CDR1 is SEHNR and CDR2 is FQNEAQ (reference sequence). Trimming took 0 bases from V and 7 from J, leaving 5 bases between them. The CDR3 nucleotides read TGTGCCAGCAGCTTAGCCGGGAATACGCAGTATTTT. Its translation: CASSLAGNTQYF.

This clone is a singleton in its sample. The CDR3 DNA reads as TGCAGCGTTGAATTGGGCAGGGTGGGCTCCGGGGAGCTGTTTTTT. Translating it yields CSVELGRVGSGELFF. The rearrangement links TRBV29-1 to TRBJ2-2, with D maybe TRBD1 (5 bases). The ends were cut back, 2 bases at V and 6 bases at J, with 16 bases in the middle. The CDR3 extends over 15 amino acids. Per germline, CDR1 SQVTM and CDR2 ANQGSEA.

The chain recombines TRBV7-2 with TRBJ2-7, with D hard to call. Germline CDR1 and CDR2: SGHTA and FQGNSA. The CDR3 runs to 14 residues. V dropped 1 base and J dropped 4 bases, with 11 bases sitting between them. The CDR3, as DNA: TGTGCCAGCAGCTTAGGAGGCAGCCTATACGAGCAGTACTTC. Protein: CASSLGGSLYEQYF.

This rearrangement joins TRBV20-1 to TRBJ2-3; TRBD2 agrees at 8 bases. The ends lost 3 bases at V and 5 bases at J; junction bases unmatched: 16. This CDR3 is built from 17 residues. From germline, CDR1 is DFQATT and CDR2 SNEGSKA (reference sequence). The CDR3 here is CSASEVREGLMKDTQYF. The CDR3 DNA reads TGCAGTGCTAGTGAGGTTCGGGAGGGCCTCATGAAAGATACGCAGTATTTT.

The chain carries TRBV3-1 (or the pseudogene TRBV3-2) and TRBJ2-5; maybe TRBD2 (6 bases). CDR3 length equals 16 residues. Germline V gene sequence: CDR1 LGHDT, CDR2 YNNKEL (reference sequence). V was clipped by 0 bases and J by 0 bases, with 11 bases between them. CDR3 bases: TGTGCCAGCAGCCAAGAGGTGGAGGGCAACCAAGAGACCCAGTACTTC. Amino acid sequence: CASSQEVEGNQETQYF.

A single count supports this clone. The DNA of the CDR3 is TGTGCCAGCAGCTTCGGACTAGCGGTCAATGAGCAGTTCTTC. Translated, it gives CASSFGLAVNEQFF. The chain carries TRBV7-2 and TRBJ2-1; 10 positions match TRBD2. Trimming took 3 bases from V and 6 from J; bases not matched to a gene: 2. Germline values: CDR1 SGHTA, CDR2 FQGNSA. This CDR3 spans 14 amino acids.

The rearrangement joins TRBV6-5 to TRBJ2-7, with a tentative D call TRBD2 (6 bases). This CDR3 spans 13 amino acids. Germline-derived CDR1 and CDR2 are MNHEY and SVGAGI. V was shortened by 6 bases and J by 3 bases, with 12 bases between the two germline ends. As DNA, the CDR3 is TGTGCCAGCAGGCCCACTAGCATCTACGAGCAGTACTTC. It translates to CASRPTSIYEQYF.

The rearrangement links TRBV28 to TRBJ1-2, with TRBD1 identical over 9 bases. V trimming: 3 bases; J trimming: 8 bases; junction bases outside the gene matches: 10. This CDR3 spans 15 amino acids. Per germline, CDR1 MDHEN and CDR2 SYDVKM. The CDR3 DNA is TGTGCCAGCAGTTTTCGGGACAGGGTTTTAGGGGGCTACACCTTC. Its protein product is CASSFRDRVLGGYTF.